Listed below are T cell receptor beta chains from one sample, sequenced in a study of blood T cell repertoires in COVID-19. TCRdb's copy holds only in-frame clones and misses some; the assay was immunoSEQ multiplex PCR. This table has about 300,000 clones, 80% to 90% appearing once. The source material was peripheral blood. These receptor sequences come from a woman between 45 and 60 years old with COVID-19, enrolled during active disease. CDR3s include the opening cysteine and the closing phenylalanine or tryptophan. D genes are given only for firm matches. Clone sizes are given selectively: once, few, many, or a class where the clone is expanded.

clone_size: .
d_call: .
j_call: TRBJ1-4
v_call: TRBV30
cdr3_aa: CAWSVPNGELFF
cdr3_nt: TGTGCCTGGAGTGTACCCAACGGGGAACTGTTTTTT

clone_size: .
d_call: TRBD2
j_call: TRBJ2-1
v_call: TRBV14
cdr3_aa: CASSPIAGGPREQFF
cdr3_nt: TGTGCCAGCAGTCCTATAGCGGGAGGGCCCCGTGAGCAGTTCTTC

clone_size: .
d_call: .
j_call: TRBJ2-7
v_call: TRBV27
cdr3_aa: CASSLSGRSTYEQYF
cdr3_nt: TGTGCCAGCAGTTTATCCGGTCGGTCAACCTACGAGCAGTACTTC

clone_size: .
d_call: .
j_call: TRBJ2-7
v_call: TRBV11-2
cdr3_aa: CARGPYEQYF
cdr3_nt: TGTGCCAGGGGGCCCTACGAGCAGTACTTC

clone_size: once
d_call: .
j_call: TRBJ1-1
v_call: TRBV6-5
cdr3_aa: CASSYSSLRKNTEAFF
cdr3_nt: TGTGCCAGCAGTTACTCGTCACTCAGGAAGAACACTGAAGCTTTCTTT

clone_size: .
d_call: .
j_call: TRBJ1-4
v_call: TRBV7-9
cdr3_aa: CASSPSQGSQCEKLFF
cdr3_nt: TGTGCCAGCAGCCCAAGTCAGGGGTCACAGTGTGAAAAACTGTTTTTT

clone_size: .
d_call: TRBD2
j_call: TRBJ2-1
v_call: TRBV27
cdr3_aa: CASSFGGGGNEQFF
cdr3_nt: TGTGCCAGCAGTTTTGGCGGGGGGGGAAATGAGCAGTTCTTC

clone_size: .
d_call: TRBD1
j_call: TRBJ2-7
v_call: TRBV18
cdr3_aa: CASSPGQGVEQYF
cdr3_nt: TGTGCCAGCTCACCAGGACAGGGCGTGGAGCAGTACTTC

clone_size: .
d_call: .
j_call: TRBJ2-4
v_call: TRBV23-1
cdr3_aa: CASSQSVPARGRCGSIQYF
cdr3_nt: TGCGCCAGCAGTCAATCGGTACCGGCCAGGGGCCGTTGCGGCAGCATTCAGTACTTC

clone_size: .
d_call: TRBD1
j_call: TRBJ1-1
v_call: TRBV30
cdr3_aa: CASTYRDRDTNTEAFF
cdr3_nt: TGTGCCTCAACCTACCGGGACAGGGACACGAACACTGAAGCTTTCTTT

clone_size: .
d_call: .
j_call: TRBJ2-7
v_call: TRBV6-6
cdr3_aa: CASSPGWGESYEQYF
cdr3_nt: TGTGCCAGCAGCCCCGGGTGGGGAGAGTCCTACGAGCAGTACTTC

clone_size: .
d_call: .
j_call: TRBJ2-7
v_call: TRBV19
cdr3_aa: CASSIPGVYYEQYF
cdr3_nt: TGTGCCAGTAGTATACCCGGGGTATACTACGAGCAGTACTTC

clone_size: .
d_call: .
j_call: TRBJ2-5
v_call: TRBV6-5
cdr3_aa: CASSPFTLGETQYF
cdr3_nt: TGTGCCAGCAGCCCCTTTACGCTGGGCGAGACCCAGTACTTC

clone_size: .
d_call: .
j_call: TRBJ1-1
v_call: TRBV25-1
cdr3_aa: CASSESGGVEAFF
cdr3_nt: TGTGCCAGCAGTGAATCGGGGGGGGTTGAAGCTTTCTTT

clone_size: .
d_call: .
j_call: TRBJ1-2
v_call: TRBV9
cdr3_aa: CASSADRVYGYTF
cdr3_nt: TGTGCCAGCAGCGCGGACAGAGTATATGGCTACACCTTC

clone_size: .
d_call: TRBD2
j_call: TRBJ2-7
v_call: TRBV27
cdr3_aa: CASSLSASGRPSYEQYF
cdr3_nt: TGTGCCAGCAGTTTATCTGCCAGCGGGAGACCTTCCTACGAGCAGTACTTC

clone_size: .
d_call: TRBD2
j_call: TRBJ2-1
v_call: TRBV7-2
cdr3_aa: CASSPLAGVPNEQFF
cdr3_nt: TGTGCCAGCAGCCCACTAGCGGGAGTACCCAATGAGCAGTTCTTC

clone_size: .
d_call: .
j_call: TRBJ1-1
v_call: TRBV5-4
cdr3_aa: CASSPFGGVNTEAFF
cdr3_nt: TGTGCCAGCAGCCCTTTTGGCGGGGTGAACACTGAAGCTTTCTTT

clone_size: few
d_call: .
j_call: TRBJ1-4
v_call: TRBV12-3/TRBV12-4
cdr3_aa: CASSQGRNEKLFF
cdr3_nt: TGTGCCAGCAGTCAGGGCCGTAATGAAAAACTGTTTTTT

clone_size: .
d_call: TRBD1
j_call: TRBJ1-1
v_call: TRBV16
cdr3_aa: CASSQPDREKAFF
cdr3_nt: TGTGCCAGCAGCCAACCCGACAGGGAAAAAGCTTTCTTT

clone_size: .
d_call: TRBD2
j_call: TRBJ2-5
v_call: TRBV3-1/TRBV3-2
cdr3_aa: CASSQDGGLAGERPQETQYF
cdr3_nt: TGTGCCAGCAGCCAGGACGGTGGACTAGCGGGAGAAAGGCCCCAAGAGACCCAGTACTTC

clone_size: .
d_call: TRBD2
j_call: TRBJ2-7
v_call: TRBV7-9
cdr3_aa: CASSLSGRGEQYF
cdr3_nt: TGTGCCAGCAGCTTAAGCGGGAGGGGGGAGCAGTACTTC

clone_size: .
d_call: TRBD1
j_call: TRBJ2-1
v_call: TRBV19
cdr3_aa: CASRADRGNEQFF
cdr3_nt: TGTGCCAGCCGGGCGGACAGGGGCAATGAGCAGTTCTTC

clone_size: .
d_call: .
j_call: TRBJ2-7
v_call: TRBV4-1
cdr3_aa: CASSQDNGGTYEQYF
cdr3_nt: TGCGCCAGCAGCCAAGATAATGGCGGCACCTACGAGCAGTACTTC

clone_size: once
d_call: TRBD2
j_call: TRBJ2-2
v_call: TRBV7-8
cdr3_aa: CASSSPGLAGGPAELFF
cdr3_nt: TGTGCCAGCAGCTCCCCAGGGCTAGCGGGAGGGCCAGCGGAGCTGTTTTTT

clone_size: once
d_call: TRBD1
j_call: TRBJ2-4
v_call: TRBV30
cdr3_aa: CAWSLGGAKNIQYF
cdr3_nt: TGTGCCTGGAGTTTAGGGGGCGCCAAAAACATTCAGTACTTC

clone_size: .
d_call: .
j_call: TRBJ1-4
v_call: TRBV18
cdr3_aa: CASSPQQGSTNEKLFF
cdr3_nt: TGTGCCAGCTCACCACAACAGGGCTCAACTAATGAAAAACTGTTTTTT

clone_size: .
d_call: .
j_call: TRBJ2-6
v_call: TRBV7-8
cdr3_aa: CASSLPRDNAMNSSGANVLTF
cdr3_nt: TGTGCCAGCAGCTTACCCCGGGACAACGCAATGAACAGCTCTGGGGCCAACGTCCTGACTTTC

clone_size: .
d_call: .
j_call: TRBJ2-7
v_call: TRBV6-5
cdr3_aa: CASSYTGLKSYEQYF
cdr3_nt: TGTGCCAGCAGTTACACCGGGTTAAAGTCCTACGAGCAGTACTTC

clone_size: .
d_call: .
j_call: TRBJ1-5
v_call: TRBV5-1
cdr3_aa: CASKAGADGNQPQHF
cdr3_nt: TGCGCCAGCAAGGCGGGGGCGGATGGCAATCAGCCCCAGCATTTT

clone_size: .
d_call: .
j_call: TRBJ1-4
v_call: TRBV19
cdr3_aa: CATGDLGFPNEKLFF
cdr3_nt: TGTGCCACAGGGGATCTGGGTTTCCCAAATGAAAAACTGTTTTTT

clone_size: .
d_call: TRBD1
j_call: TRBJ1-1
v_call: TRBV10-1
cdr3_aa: CASSEGSWLGQGMNTEAFF
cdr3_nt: TGCGCCAGCAGTGAGGGGTCATGGCTAGGACAGGGTATGAACACTGAAGCTTTCTTT

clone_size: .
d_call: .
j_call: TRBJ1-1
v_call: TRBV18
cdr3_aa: CASSPVPGYAFF
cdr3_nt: TGTGCCAGCTCACCCGTACCGGGTTATGCTTTCTTT

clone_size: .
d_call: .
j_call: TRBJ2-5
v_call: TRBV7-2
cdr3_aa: CASSPSTPLRQETQYF
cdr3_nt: TGTGCCAGCAGCCCCTCGACTCCCCTGAGGCAAGAGACCCAGTACTTC

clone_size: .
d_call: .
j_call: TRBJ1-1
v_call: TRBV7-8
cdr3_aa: CASSPRGIKLSEAFF
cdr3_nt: TGTGCCAGCAGCCCCCGGGGGATAAAACTGTCTGAGGCTTTCTTT

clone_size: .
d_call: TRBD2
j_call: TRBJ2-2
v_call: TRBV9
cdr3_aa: CASSVLPGTSGRATGELFF
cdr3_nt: TGTGCCAGCAGCGTCCTCCCAGGGACTAGCGGGAGGGCCACCGGGGAGCTGTTTTTT

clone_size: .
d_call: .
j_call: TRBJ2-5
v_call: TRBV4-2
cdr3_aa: CASSQRGGSETQYF
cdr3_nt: TGTGCCAGCAGCCAAAGGGGGGGGAGCGAGACCCAGTACTTC

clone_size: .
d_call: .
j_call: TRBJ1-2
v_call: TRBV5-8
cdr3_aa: CASSDAGLGYTF
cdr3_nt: TGTGCCAGCAGCGACGCAGGGCTTGGCTACACCTTC

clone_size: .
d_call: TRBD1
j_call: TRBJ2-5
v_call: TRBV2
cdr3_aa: CASSQWTGTETQYF
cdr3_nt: TGTGCCAGCAGCCAATGGACAGGGACGGAGACCCAGTACTTC

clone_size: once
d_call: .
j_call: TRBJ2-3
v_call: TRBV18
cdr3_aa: CASSPPPGREGTDTQYF
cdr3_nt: TGTGCCAGCTCACCACCCCCAGGCAGGGAGGGCACAGATACGCAGTATTTT

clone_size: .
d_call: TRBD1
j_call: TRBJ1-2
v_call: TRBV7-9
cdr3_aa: CASSLAQGAETNYGYTF
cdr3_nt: TGTGCCAGCAGCTTAGCGCAGGGGGCGGAAACTAACTATGGCTACACCTTC

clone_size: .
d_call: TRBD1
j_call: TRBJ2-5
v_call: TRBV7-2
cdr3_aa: CASSPVLQGETQYF
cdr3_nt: TGTGCCAGCAGCCCCGTCCTACAGGGGGAGACCCAGTACTTC

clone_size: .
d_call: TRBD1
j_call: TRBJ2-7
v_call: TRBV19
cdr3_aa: CASSPGQGPYEQYF
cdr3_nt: TGTGCCAGTAGCCCAGGACAGGGACCCTACGAGCAGTACTTC

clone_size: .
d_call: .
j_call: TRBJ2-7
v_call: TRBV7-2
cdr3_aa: CASSRNQGSYEQYF
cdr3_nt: TGTGCCAGCAGTAGAAACCAGGGATCCTACGAGCAGTACTTC

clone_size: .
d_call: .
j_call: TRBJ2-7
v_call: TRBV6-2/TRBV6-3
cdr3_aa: CASSYSYRETSYEQYF
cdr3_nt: TGTGCCAGCAGTTACTCGTACCGGGAGACCTCCTACGAGCAGTACTTC

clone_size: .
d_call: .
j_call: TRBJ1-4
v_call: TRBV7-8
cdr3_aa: CASSWGQREKLFF
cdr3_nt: TGTGCCAGCAGCTGGGGCCAGCGTGAAAAACTGTTTTTT

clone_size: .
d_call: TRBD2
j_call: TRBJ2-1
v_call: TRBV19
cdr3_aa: CASKREGRGEQFF
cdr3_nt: TGTGCCAGTAAGCGGGAGGGTAGGGGTGAGCAGTTCTTC

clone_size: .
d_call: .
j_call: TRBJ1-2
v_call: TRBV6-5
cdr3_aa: CAGRIGAPSYGYTF
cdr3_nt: TGTGCCGGTCGGATTGGGGCCCCGAGCTATGGCTACACCTTC

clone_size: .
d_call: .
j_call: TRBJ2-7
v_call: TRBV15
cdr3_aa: CATSRDRTTNAYEQYF
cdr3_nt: TGTGCCACCAGCAGAGATCGGACTACCAACGCCTACGAGCAGTACTTC

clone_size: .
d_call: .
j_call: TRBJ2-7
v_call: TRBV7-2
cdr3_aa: CASSPRSVGHEQYF
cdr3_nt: TGTGCCAGCAGCCCTAGGTCCGTGGGGCACGAGCAGTACTTC

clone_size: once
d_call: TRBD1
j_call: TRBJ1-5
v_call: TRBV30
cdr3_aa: CAWSTGTGDQPQHF
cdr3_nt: TGTGCCTGGAGTACCGGGACAGGGGACCAGCCCCAGCATTTT

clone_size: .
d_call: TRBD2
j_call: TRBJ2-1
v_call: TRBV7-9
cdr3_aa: CASSPGTSGSNNEQFF
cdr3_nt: TGTGCCAGCAGCCCAGGGACTAGCGGGAGTAACAATGAGCAGTTCTTC

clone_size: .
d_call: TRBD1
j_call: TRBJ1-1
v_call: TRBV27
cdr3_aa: CASSHRGNTEAFF
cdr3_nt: TGTGCCAGCAGTCACAGGGGAAACACTGAAGCTTTCTTT